This T cell receptor (beta chain) was captured by sequencing in a study of CD8 T cells in ankylosing spondylitis. This clonotype was recorded at least ten times. As yet, its antigen is unknown. Broader study findings: Some of these motif variants have turned up before, in reports on reactive arthritis synovial fluid and blood. For ankylosing spondylitis blood, a TCR beta motif of 7 to 9 highly homologous variants appeared characteristic. Within matched ankylosing spondylitis synovial fluid, disease-linked clones were reportedly significantly enriched.

Libraries for TCR beta were made by quantitative 5'-RACE with molecular barcodes. TCRdb processed the 5' RACE reads anew with MiXCR; each CDR3 protein has one entry. Among around 40,000 distinct CDR3 sequences listed, 2.7% were seen once. CDR1 and CDR2 from the germline V gene are SGDLS and YYNGEE. The length of the CDR3 is 16 residues. Unmatched junction bases numbered 10, after V lost 0 bases and J lost 9 bases. This receptor was identified in a male donor with ankylosing spondylitis or in good health (not recorded which). The sequencing sample was made of blood, either unsorted or a sorted T cell fraction (not recorded which). The V gene is TRBV9, the J gene TRBJ2-1, with 9 nucleotides matching TRBD1. The CDR3 DNA follows: TGTGCCAGCAGCGTAGTTATGGGACAGGGTGTCCCTGAGCAGTTCTTC. The encoded protein is CASSVVMGQGVPEQFF.